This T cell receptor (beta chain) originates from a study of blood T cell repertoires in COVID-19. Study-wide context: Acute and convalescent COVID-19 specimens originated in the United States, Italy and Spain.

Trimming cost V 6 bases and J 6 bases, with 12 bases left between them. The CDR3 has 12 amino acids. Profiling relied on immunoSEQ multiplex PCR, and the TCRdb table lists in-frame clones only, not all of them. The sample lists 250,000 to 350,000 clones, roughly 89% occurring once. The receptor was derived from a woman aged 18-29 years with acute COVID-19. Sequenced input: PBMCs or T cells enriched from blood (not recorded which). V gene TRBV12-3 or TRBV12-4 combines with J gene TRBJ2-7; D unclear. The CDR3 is CASSNPPGEQYF. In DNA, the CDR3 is TGTGCCAGCAGCAACCCGCCAGGCGAGCAGTACTTC.